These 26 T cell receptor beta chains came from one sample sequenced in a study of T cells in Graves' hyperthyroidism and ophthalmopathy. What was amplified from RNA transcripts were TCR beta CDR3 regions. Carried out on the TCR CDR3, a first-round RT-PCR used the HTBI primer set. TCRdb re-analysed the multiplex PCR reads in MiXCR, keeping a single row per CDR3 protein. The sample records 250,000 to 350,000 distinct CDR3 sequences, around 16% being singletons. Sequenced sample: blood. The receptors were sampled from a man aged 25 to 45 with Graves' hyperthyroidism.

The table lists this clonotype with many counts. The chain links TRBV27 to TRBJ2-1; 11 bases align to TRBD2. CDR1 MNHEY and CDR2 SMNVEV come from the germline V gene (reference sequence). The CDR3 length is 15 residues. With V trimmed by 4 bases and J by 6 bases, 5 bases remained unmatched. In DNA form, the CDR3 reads TGTGCCAGCAGTTCTACTAGCGGGGGATTCAATGAGCAGTTCTTC. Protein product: CASSSTSGGFNEQFF.

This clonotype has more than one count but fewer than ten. CDR3 DNA sequence: TGCGCCAGCAGCGTGGGCGGGACAGGGGATTCACCCCTCCACTTT. Its protein is CASSVGGTGDSPLHF. This chain links TRBV5-1 with TRBJ1-6, with 10 bases identical to TRBD1. Germline assignment: CDR1 SGHRS and CDR2 YFSETQ. The CDR3 runs 15 residues. The V and J ends lost 4 bases and 8 bases, in that order; junction bases with no gene match: 6. Combining the CDR3 with reference TRBV5-1 and TRBJ1-6 gives the whole variable domain KAGVTQTPRYLIKTRGQQVTLSCSPISGHRSVSWYQQTPGQGLQFLFEYFSETQRNKGNFPGRFSGRQFSNSRSEMNVSTLELGDSALYLCASSVGGTGDSPLHFGNGTRLTVT.

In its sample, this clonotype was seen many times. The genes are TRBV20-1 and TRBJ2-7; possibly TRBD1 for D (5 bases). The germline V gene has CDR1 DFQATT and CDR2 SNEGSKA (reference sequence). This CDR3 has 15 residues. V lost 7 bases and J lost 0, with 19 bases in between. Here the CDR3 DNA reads TGCAGTGTACGGCCAAGGACATCCGACTCCTACGAGCAGTACTTC. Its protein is CSVRPRTSDSYEQYF.

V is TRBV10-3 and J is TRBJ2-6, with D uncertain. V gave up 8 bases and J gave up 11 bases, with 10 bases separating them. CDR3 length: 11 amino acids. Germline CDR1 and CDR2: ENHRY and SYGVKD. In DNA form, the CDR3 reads TGTGCCATCGAAATTCTCGACGTCCTGACTTTC. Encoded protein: CAIEILDVLTF.

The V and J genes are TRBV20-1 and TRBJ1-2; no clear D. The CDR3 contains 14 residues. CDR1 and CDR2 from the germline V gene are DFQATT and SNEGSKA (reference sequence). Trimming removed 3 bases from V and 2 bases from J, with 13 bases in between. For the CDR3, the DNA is TGCAGTGCTAGCGACGTCCGTTACAACTATGGCTACACCTTC. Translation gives CSASDVRYNYGYTF.

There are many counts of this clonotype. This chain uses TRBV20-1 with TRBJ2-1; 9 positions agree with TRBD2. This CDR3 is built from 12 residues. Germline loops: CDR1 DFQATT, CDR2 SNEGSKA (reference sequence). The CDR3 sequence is CAGLAPPSEQFF. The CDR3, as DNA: TGCGCCGGACTAGCGCCCCCCTCCGAGCAGTTCTTC.

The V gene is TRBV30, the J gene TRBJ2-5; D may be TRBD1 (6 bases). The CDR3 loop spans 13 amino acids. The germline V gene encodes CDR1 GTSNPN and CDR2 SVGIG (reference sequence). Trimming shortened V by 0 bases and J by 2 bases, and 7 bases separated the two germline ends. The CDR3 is CAWSVGQQETQYF. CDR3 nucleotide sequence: TGTGCCTGGAGTGTGGGACAACAAGAGACCCAGTACTTC.

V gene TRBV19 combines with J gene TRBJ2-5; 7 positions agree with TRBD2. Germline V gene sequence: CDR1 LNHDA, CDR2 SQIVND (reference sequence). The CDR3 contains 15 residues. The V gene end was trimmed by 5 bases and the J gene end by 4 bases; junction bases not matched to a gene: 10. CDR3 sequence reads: CASSLRPGGGETQYF. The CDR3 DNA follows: TGTGCCAGTAGTTTGAGACCGGGAGGTGGAGAGACCCAGTACTTC.

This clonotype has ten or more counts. The CDR3 nucleotides are TGCGCCAGCAGCTTGGGCGACTTCACAGATACGCAGTATTTT. It translates to CASSLGDFTDTQYF. The rearrangement joins TRBV5-1 to TRBJ2-3; D uncertain. The CDR3 length is 14 residues. Germline V lookup: CDR1 SGHRS, CDR2 YFSETQ. With 0 bases removed from V and 2 bases from J, the gap between germline ends came to 7 bases.

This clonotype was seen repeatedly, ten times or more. The CDR3 DNA is TGTGCCAGCAGAGACCAAGAAGCCGGGACAGGGATTTTGGGCAATCAGCCCCAGCATTTT. Translating it yields CASRDQEAGTGILGNQPQHF. The chain links TRBV6-5 to TRBJ1-5; 9 bases agree with TRBD1. V shed 6 bases, J shed 2 bases, and the junction held 20 bases outside the gene matches. This CDR3 is 20 amino acids long. Per germline, CDR1 MNHEY and CDR2 SVGAGI.

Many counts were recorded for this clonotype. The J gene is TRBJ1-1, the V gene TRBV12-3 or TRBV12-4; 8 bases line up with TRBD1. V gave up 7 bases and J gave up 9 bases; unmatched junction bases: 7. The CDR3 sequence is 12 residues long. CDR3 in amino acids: CASTQRTGKAFF. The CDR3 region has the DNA TGTGCCAGCACCCAGAGGACAGGGAAAGCTTTCTTT.

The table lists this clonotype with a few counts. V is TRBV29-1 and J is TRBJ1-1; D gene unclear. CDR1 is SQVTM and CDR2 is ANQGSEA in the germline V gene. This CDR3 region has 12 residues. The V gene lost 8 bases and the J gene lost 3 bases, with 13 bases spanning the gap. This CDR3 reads CSIRPSYTEAFF. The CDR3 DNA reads TGCAGCATCCGCCCGAGTTACACTGAAGCTTTCTTT.

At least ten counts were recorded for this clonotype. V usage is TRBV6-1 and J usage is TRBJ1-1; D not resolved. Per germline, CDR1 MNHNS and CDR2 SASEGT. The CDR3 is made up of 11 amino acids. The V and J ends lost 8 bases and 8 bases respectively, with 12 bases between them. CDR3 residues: CASRNYKEAFF. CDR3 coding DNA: TGTGCCAGCCGGAACTACAAGGAAGCTTTCTTT.

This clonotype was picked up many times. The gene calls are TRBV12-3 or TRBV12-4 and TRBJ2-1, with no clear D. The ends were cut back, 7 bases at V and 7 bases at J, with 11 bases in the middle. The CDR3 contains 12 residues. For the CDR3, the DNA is TGTGCCAGCACCCTCAGCCTTAATGAGCAGTTCTTC. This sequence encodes CASTLSLNEQFF.

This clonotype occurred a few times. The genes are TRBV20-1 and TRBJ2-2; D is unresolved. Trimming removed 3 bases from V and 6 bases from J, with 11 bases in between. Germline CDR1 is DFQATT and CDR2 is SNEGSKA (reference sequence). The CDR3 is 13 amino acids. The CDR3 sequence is CSARRIGSGELFF. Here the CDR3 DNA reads TGCAGTGCTAGGAGGATAGGGTCCGGGGAGCTGTTTTTT.

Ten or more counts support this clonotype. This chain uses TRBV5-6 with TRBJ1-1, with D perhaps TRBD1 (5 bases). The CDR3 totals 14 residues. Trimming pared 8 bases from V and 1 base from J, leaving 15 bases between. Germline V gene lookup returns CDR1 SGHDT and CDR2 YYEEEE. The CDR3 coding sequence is TGTGCCAGTTGCTGGTACACAGGGAACACTGAAGCTTTCTTT. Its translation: CASCWYTGNTEAFF.

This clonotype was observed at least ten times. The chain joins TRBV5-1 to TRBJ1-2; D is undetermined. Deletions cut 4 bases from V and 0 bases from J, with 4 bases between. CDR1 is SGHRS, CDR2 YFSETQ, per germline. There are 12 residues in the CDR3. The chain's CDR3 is CASSLTNYGYTF. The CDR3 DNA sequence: TGCGCCAGCAGCCTCACTAACTATGGCTACACCTTC.

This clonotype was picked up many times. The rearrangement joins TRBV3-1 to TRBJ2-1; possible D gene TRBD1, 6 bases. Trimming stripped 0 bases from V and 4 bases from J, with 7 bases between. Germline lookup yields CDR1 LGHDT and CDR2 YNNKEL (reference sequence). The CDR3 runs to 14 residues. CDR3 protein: CASSQEGGYNEQFF. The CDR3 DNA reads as TGTGCCAGCAGCCAAGAAGGGGGATACAATGAGCAGTTCTTC.

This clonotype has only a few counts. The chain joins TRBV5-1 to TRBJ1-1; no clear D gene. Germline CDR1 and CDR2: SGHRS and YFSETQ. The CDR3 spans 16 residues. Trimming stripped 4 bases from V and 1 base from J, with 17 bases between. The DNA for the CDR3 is TGCGCCAGCAGCCCCGAATTAGCGGGCCCGAACACTGAAGCTTTCTTT. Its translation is CASSPELAGPNTEAFF.

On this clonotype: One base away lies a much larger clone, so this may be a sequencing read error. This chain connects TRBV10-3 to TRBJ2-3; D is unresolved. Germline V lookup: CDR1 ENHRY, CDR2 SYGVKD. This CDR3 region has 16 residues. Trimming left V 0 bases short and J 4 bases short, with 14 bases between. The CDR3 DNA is TGTGCCATCAGTGAGTCGAGCGCGAGTTTTTCAGATACGCAGTATTTT. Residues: CAISESSASFSDTQYF.

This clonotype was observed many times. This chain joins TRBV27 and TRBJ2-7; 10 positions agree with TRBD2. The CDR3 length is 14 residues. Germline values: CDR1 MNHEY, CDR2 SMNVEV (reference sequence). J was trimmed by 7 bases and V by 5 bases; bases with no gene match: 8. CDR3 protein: CASSPGLAVREQYF. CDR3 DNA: TGTGCCAGCAGTCCCGGACTAGCGGTTAGAGAGCAGTACTTC.

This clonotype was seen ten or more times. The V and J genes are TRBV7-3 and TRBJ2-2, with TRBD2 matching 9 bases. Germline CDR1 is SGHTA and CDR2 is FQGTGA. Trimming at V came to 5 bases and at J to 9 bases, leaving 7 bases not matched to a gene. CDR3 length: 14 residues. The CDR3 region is CASSPSGAAWELFF. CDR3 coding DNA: TGTGCCAGCAGCCCTAGCGGGGCAGCATGGGAGCTGTTTTTT.

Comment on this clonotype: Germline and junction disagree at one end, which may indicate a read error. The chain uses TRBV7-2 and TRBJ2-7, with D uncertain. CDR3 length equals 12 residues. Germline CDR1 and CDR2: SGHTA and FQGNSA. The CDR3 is CASSSVGYEQHF. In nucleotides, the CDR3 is TGTGCCAGCAGCTCAGTCGGCTACGAGCAGCACTTC. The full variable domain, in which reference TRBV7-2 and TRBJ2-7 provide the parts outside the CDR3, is GAGVSQSPSNKVTEKGKDVELRCDPISGHTALYWYRQSLGQGLEFLIYFQGNSAPDKSGLPSDRFSAERTGGSVSTLTIQRTQQEDSAVYLCASSSVGYEQHFGPGTRLTVT.

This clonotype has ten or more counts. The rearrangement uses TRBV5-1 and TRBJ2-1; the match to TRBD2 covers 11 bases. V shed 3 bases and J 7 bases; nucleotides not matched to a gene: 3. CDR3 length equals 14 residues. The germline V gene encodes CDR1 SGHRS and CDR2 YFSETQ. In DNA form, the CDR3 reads TGCGCCAGCAGCTCGACTAGCGGGATAAATGAGCAGTTCTTC. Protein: CASSSTSGINEQFF.

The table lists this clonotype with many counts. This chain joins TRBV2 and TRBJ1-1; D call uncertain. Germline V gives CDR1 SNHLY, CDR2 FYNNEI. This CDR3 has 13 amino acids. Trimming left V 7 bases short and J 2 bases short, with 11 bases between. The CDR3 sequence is CASTLDGNTEAFF. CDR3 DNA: TGTGCCAGCACCTTAGACGGTAACACTGAAGCTTTCTTT.

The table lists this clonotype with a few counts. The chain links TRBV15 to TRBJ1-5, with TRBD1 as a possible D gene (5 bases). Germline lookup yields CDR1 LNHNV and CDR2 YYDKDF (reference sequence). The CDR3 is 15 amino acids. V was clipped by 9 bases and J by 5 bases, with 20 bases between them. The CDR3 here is CATAQAPRTDQPQHF. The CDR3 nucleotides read TGTGCCACTGCACAGGCCCCGAGGACGGATCAGCCCCAGCATTTT.